This record concerns one T cell receptor beta chain sequence. Its target is unknown. Clones were sequenced by immunoSEQ multiplex PCR, and TCRdb holds only the in-frame ones, with some missing. The sample carries approximately 110,000 clones, about 90% recorded once. The record originates from a study of a mutant IDH1 vaccine in newly diagnosed glioma. Study details: Treated patients comprised approximately 60% males and about 38% females, mean age around 40 years.

Deletions cut 7 bases from V and 5 bases from J, with 16 bases between. Germline values: CDR1 SGDLS, CDR2 YYNGEE. CDR3 length: 14 amino acids. Whole-study results and caveats: Overall, 90% to 95% of patients had vaccine-induced immune responses.

Time point in this sample: week 11, during vaccination. Vaccination used 300 ug of mutant IDH1 20-mer peptide per dose, with topical imiquimod. New WHO grade 3 or 4 IDH1-mutant, ATRX-lost astrocytomas were present in all donors. This sequence was found in a woman between 50 and 59 years old with glioma. Here the sequenced sample was PBMCs, taken from a glioma patient whose treatment included an IDH1 peptide vaccine. The chain has TRBV9 and TRBJ2-1, with a possible D match to TRBD1 (6 bases). The CDR3 loop reads CASGRWGPDNEQFF. CDR3 nucleotide sequence: TGTGCCAGCGGGCGATGGGGGCCCGACAATGAGCAGTTCTTC. The whole variable domain, filled in from reference TRBV9 and TRBJ2-1, reads DSGVTQTPKHLITATGQRVTLRCSPRSGDLSVYWYQQSLDQGLQFLIQYYNGEERAKGNILERFSAQQFPDLHSELNLSSLELGDSALYFCASGRWGPDNEQFFGPGTRLTVL.